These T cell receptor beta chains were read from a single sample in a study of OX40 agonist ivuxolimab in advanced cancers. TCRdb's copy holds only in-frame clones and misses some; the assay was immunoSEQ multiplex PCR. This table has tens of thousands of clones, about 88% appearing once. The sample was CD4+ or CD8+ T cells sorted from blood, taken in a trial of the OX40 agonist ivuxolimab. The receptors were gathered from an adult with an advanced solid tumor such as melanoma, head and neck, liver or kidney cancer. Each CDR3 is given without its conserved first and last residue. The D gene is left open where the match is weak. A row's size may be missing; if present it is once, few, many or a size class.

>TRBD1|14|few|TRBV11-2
ASSLEGGRGWEKLF
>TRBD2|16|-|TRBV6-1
ASSDGSGRAPNTGELF
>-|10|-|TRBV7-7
ASSMTGETQY
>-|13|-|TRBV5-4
ASSQILSGANVLT
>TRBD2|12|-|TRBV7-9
ASSFLADQETQY
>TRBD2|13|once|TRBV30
AWSVGTTLQETQY
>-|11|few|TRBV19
ASSTTVNTEAF
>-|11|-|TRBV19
ASTEGDSYEQY
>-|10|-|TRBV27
ASSQGGYGYT
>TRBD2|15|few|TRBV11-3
ASSFYGGLAGDHEQF